Below, 22 T cell receptor beta chains from the same sample are listed, as sequenced in a study of T cells in Graves' hyperthyroidism and ophthalmopathy. Researchers took RNA transcripts and amplified the TCR beta CDR3 regions from them. Initially, a first-round RT-PCR of the TCR CDR3 employed the HTBI primer set. TCRdb used MiXCR to reprocess the multiplex PCR reads, holding one entry per CDR3 protein. The sample shows 730,000 or so distinct CDR3 sequences, 18% of them seen only once. Sequencing was performed on blood. The receptors here all came from a woman aged 50 to 60 with Graves' hyperthyroidism that later progressed to Graves' ophthalmopathy.

CDR3 coding DNA: TGCAGTGCTAAACGACAGCTGAACACTGAAGCTTTCTTT. As protein: CSAKRQLNTEAFF. This chain uses TRBV20-1 with TRBJ1-1; possible D gene TRBD1, 5 bases. Germline V gene lookup returns CDR1 DFQATT and CDR2 SNEGSKA (reference sequence). The CDR3 length is 13 residues. V gave up 4 bases and J gave up 0 bases, with 9 bases separating them.

This clonotype was seen a handful of times. The gene calls are TRBV9 and TRBJ1-5, with D perhaps TRBD1 (5 bases). Deletions cut 2 bases from V and 2 bases from J, with 11 bases between. The CDR3 runs to 15 residues. Germline V CDR1 and CDR2: SGDLS, YYNGEE. The CDR3 loop reads CASSVHSGGNQPQHF. The CDR3 DNA reads TGTGCCAGCAGCGTGCATTCGGGGGGCAATCAGCCCCAGCATTTT.

This clonotype has a handful of counts. The rearrangement joins TRBV11-1 to TRBJ1-4; D not certain. The ends were cut back, 3 bases at V and 6 bases at J, with 11 bases in the middle. CDR1 is SGHAT and CDR2 is FQDESV in the germline V gene (reference sequence). This CDR3 comprises 14 residues. The DNA for the CDR3 is TGTGCCAGCAGCTTCGGGCCCGGGGATGAAAAACTGTTTTTT. Amino acids: CASSFGPGDEKLFF.

This clonotype was seen ten or more times. The chain couples TRBV6-1 to TRBJ1-1; no reliable D call. V lost 2 bases and J 3 bases, leaving 13 bases between the germline ends. The CDR3 is made up of 15 amino acids. Germline V gene lookup returns CDR1 MNHNS and CDR2 SASEGT. CDR3 sequence (DNA): TGTGCCAGCAGTGAAAGGCGGAGAGAGGACACTGAAGCTTTCTTT. Translating gives CASSERRREDTEAFF.

This clonotype was recorded many times. This chain joins TRBV3-1 and TRBJ2-5; D gene unclear. CDR3 size: 15 residues. Trimming shortened V by 0 bases and J by 1 base, and 9 bases separated the two germline ends. Per germline, CDR1 LGHDT and CDR2 YNNKEL (reference sequence). CDR3 DNA sequence: TGTGCCAGCAGCCAAGATGGTTATTTCCAAGAGACCCAGTACTTC. Its translation: CASSQDGYFQETQYF.

This clonotype was recorded many times. This sequence joins TRBV13 and TRBJ2-2; TRBD1 aligns across 7 bases. The J segment lost 5 bases and the V segment lost 6 bases, leaving 6 bases of the junction unmatched. Germline V lookup: CDR1 PRHDT, CDR2 FYEKMQ (reference sequence). This CDR3 has 14 amino acids. The chain's CDR3 is CASSDRVETGELFF. The CDR3 nucleotides are TGTGCCAGCAGTGACAGGGTGGAAACCGGGGAGCTGTTTTTT. Together with reference TRBV13 and TRBJ2-2, the CDR3 gives the full variable domain: AAGVIQSPRHLIKEKRETATLKCYPIPRHDTVYWYQQGPGQDPQFLISFYEKMQSDKGSIPDRFSAQQFSDYHSELNMSSLELGDSALYFCASSDRVETGELFFGEGSRLTVL.

In its sample, this clonotype was seen many times. The rearrangement links TRBV11-2 to TRBJ2-1; D is unresolved. Trimming took off 0 bases at V and 6 bases at J, with 9 bases between the two ends. The CDR3 runs 14 residues. Germline values: CDR1 SGHAT, CDR2 FQNNGV. The DNA of the CDR3 is TGTGCCAGCAGCTTAGAGAGGACCCTCAATGAGCAGTTCTTC. Protein: CASSLERTLNEQFF.

Points on this clonotype: With a much larger clone just one base away, this may be a read error. This chain uses TRBV24-1 with TRBJ2-1, with 7 positions matching TRBD1. This CDR3 is 14 amino acids long. The germline CDR1 and CDR2 sequences are KGHDR and SFDVKD. In nucleotides, the CDR3 is TGTGTCACCAGTGATTTACAGGGGAGCAATGAGCAGTTCTTC. Translated, it gives CVTSDLQGSNEQFF.

This clonotype was observed many times. J is TRBJ2-5 and V is TRBV7-3, with 13 bases aligning to TRBD2. The trim removed 5 bases at V and 3 bases at J, leaving 9 bases unmatched. Looked up from germline, CDR1 is SGHTA and CDR2 is FQGTGA. This CDR3 is 17 amino acids long. CDR3 sequence: CASSPGTSGDFEETQYF. The CDR3 bases are TGTGCCAGCAGCCCCGGGACTAGCGGGGATTTCGAAGAGACCCAGTACTTC. The whole variable domain, filled in from reference TRBV7-3 and TRBJ2-5, reads GAGVSQTPSNKVTEKGKYVELRCDPISGHTALYWYRQSLGQGPEFLIYFQGTGAADDSGLPNDRFFAVRPEGSVSTLKIQRTERGDSAVYLCASSPGTSGDFEETQYFGPGTRLLVL.

The chain carries TRBV10-3 and TRBJ1-4, with 7 bases aligning to TRBD1. With 2 bases clipped from V and 3 bases from J, the junction kept 0 bases outside the gene matches. Germline V gene sequence: CDR1 ENHRY, CDR2 SYGVKD. The CDR3 consists of 14 residues. Here the CDR3 reads CAISEGTANEKLFF. In DNA, the CDR3 is TGTGCCATCAGTGAGGGGACAGCTAATGAAAAACTGTTTTTT.

CDR3 amino acids: CASSIVPGSEQFF. The CDR3 region has the DNA TGTGCCAGTAGTATAGTTCCGGGGAGTGAGCAGTTCTTC. The chain is built from TRBV19 and TRBJ2-1; a possible D gene is TRBD2 (5 bases). The CDR3 loop spans 13 amino acids. Germline CDR1 LNHDA, CDR2 SQIVND (reference sequence). V lost 1 base to trimming and J lost 9 bases, with 10 bases between them.

Ten or more counts support this clonotype. The chain is built from TRBV2 and TRBJ2-2; D may be TRBD1 (6 bases). Trimming took 7 bases from V and 5 from J, leaving 11 bases between them. Germline loops: CDR1 SNHLY, CDR2 FYNNEI. There are 13 residues in the CDR3. This CDR3 reads CASTSRGTGELFF. The CDR3 DNA follows: TGTGCCAGCACTTCAAGGGGGACCGGGGAGCTGTTTTTT. Looking up the rest from reference TRBV2 and TRBJ2-2 gives the full variable domain: EPEVTQTPSHQVTQMGQEVILRCVPISNHLYFYWYRQILGQKVEFLVSFYNNEISEKSEIFDDQFSVERPDGSNFTLKIRSTKLEDSAMYFCASTSRGTGELFFGEGSRLTVL.

In its sample, this clonotype was seen a few times. The CDR3 region has the DNA TGTGCCACCAGCAGAGATCTTGGGGGGGCAGGTCTGAGAATCGAGCAGTACTTC. Residues: CATSRDLGGAGLRIEQYF. The J gene is TRBJ2-7, the V gene TRBV15, with a tentative D call TRBD2 (7 bases). This CDR3 is built from 18 residues. From germline, CDR1 is LNHNV and CDR2 YYDKDF (reference sequence). V lost 0 bases, J lost 6 bases, and 24 bases lay in between. Full variable domain (missing parts from reference TRBV15 and TRBJ2-7): DAMVIQNPRYQVTQFGKPVTLSCSQTLNHNVMYWYQQKSSQAPKLLFHYYDKDFNNEADTPDNFQSRRPNTSFCFLDIRSPGLGDTAMYLCATSRDLGGAGLRIEQYFGPGTRLTVT.

This clonotype was recorded many times. CDR3 amino acids: CASSFDRDPYEQYF. CDR3 coding DNA: TGCGCCAGCAGCTTCGACAGGGACCCCTACGAGCAGTACTTC. The chain is built from TRBV5-1 and TRBJ2-7, with 7 bases identical to TRBD1. The CDR3 has 14 amino acids. After removal of 2 bases from V and 2 bases from J, the junction contained 4 bases not matched to a gene. Per the germline V gene, CDR1 is SGHRS and CDR2 is YFSETQ.

In its sample, this clonotype was seen many times. This chain uses TRBV27 with TRBJ1-2; a weak D match, TRBD1 (5 bases). Germline CDR1 is MNHEY and CDR2 is SMNVEV (reference sequence). The CDR3 runs to 16 residues. Deletions cut 10 bases from V and 6 bases from J, with 27 bases between. CDR3 protein: CATSMSGGGGGNGYTF. CDR3 sequence (DNA): TGTGCCACATCCATGTCAGGAGGAGGCGGGGGTAATGGCTACACCTTC.

This clonotype was counted many times. The rearrangement joins TRBV7-9 to TRBJ2-1; D perhaps matches TRBD1 (6 bases). The germline V gene has CDR1 SEHNR and CDR2 FQNEAQ (reference sequence). Trimming took 4 bases from V and 3 from J, leaving 13 bases between them. This CDR3 contains 15 residues. CDR3 sequence: CASSSPRQVYNEQFF. CDR3 coding DNA: TGTGCCAGCAGCTCACCAAGACAGGTCTACAATGAGCAGTTCTTC.

This clonotype has just a few counts. The V call is TRBV20-1, the J call TRBJ1-3; the D is unclear. The CDR3 runs 15 residues. CDR1 and CDR2 (germline): DFQATT, SNEGSKA (reference sequence). V lost 0 bases, J lost 2 bases, and 11 bases lay in between. The CDR3 nucleotides are TGCAGTGCTAGAGATATGGGCGGCACTGGAAACACCATATATTTT. Translating it yields CSARDMGGTGNTIYF.

Of note for this clonotype: The junction shows a germline mismatch at one end, possibly a read error. V gene TRBV18 combines with J gene TRBJ2-5, with a tentative D call TRBD1 (5 bases). Per the germline V gene, CDR1 is KGHSH and CDR2 is LQKENI. The CDR3 contains 14 residues. Here the CDR3 reads CASSPGDSQATQYF. The CDR3 DNA follows: TGTGCCAGCTCACCAGGTGACAGTCAAGCGACCCAGTACTTC.

This clonotype was seen many times. The V call is TRBV5-1, the J call TRBJ1-4; unclear D gene. CDR1 SGHRS and CDR2 YFSETQ come from the germline V gene. This CDR3 is 17 amino acids long. V gave up 0 bases and J gave up 4 bases, with 16 bases separating them. CDR3 in amino acids: CASSLEIGGGFNEKLFF. The CDR3 nucleotides are TGCGCCAGCAGCTTGGAAATTGGAGGAGGATTTAATGAAAAACTGTTTTTT.

This clonotype was counted ten times or more. The CDR3 DNA reads TGTGCCAGCAGTTTTATACGGGGCGACACCGGGGAGCTGTTTTTT. This encodes CASSFIRGDTGELFF. This chain links TRBV27 with TRBJ2-2; D possibly uses TRBD1 or TRBD2 (5 bases each). The V gene's germline CDR1 is MNHEY and CDR2 SMNVEV (reference sequence). V lost 3 bases to trimming and J lost 3 bases, with 11 bases between them. The length of the CDR3 is 15 residues.

The chain links TRBV9 to TRBJ2-1; 14 bases align to TRBD2. Per germline, CDR1 SGDLS and CDR2 YYNGEE. V shed 3 bases and J 3 bases; nucleotides not matched to a gene: 11. The CDR3 contains 19 residues. CDR3 coding DNA: TGTGCCAGCAGCGCCCGGACTAGCGGGGGGCTCTCGGACTACAATGAGCAGTTCTTC. This translates into CASSARTSGGLSDYNEQFF. Together with reference TRBV9 and TRBJ2-1, the CDR3 gives the full variable domain: DSGVTQTPKHLITATGQRVTLRCSPRSGDLSVYWYQQSLDQGLQFLIQYYNGEERAKGNILERFSAQQFPDLHSELNLSSLELGDSALYFCASSARTSGGLSDYNEQFFGPGTRLTVL.

This sequence joins TRBV7-9 and TRBJ1-5; D is undetermined. V lost 1 base, J lost 4 bases, and 8 bases lay in between. From germline, CDR1 is SEHNR and CDR2 FQNEAQ (reference sequence). The CDR3 consists of 14 residues. CDR3 residues: CASSLEEGNQPQHF. The CDR3 DNA sequence: TGTGCCAGCAGCTTAGAAGAGGGTAATCAGCCCCAGCATTTT.